The 3 T cell receptor beta chains below were found in one sample sequenced in a study of T cell responses to AZD1222 COVID-19 vaccine. Repertoires were generated with immunoSEQ multiplex PCR, while TCRdb's copy carries only in-frame clones and drops some. The table lists 55,000 to 80,000 clones, about 88% of them singletons. Sequencing used peripheral blood, obtained 28 days after the second AZD1222 dose. The receptors come from an adult who received the AZD1222 COVID-19 vaccine.

This clone has more than one count but fewer than ten. The J gene is TRBJ1-6, the V gene TRBV28; D is possibly TRBD1 (5 bases). Trimming took off 7 bases at V and 5 bases at J, with 18 bases between the two ends. The CDR3 loop spans 16 amino acids. Per germline, CDR1 MDHEN and CDR2 SYDVKM. The CDR3 here is CASNRATGYNNSPLHF. CDR3 nucleotides: TGTGCCAGCAATAGGGCTACAGGATACAATAATTCACCCCTCCACTTT. The variable domain in full, completed from reference TRBV28 and TRBJ1-6, reads DVKVTQSSRYLVKRTGEKVFLECVQDMDHENMFWYRQDPGLGLRLIYFSYDVKMKEKGDIPEGYSVSREKKERFSLILESASTNQTSMYLCASNRATGYNNSPLHFGNGTRLTVT.

The J gene is TRBJ1-4, the V gene TRBV5-1; 7 nucleotides agree with TRBD1. The germline gives CDR1 SGHRS, CDR2 YFSETQ. The ends lost 5 bases at V and 0 bases at J; junction bases unmatched: 13. The CDR3 has 18 residues. In DNA form, the CDR3 reads TGCGCCAGCAGTGGAACAGGGGCGGTGGGTGCAACTAATGAAAAACTGTTTTTT. Translated: CASSGTGAVGATNEKLFF. The full variable domain, in which reference TRBV5-1 and TRBJ1-4 provide the parts outside the CDR3, is KAGVTQTPRYLIKTRGQQVTLSCSPISGHRSVSWYQQTPGQGLQFLFEYFSETQRNKGNFPGRFSGRQFSNSRSEMNVSTLELGDSALYLCASSGTGAVGATNEKLFFGSGTQLSVL.

The chain couples TRBV3-1 (or the pseudogene TRBV3-2) to TRBJ1-2; 7 bases are shared with TRBD1. Germline-derived CDR1 and CDR2 are LGHDT and YNNKEL (reference sequence). The length of the CDR3 is 16 residues. V was clipped by 3 bases and J by 8 bases; unmatched bases: 15. CDR3 nucleotide sequence: TGTGCCAGCAGCCAGGATACGGGGAACAGGGGCGGCGGCTACACCTTC. Its protein product is CASSQDTGNRGGGYTF.